This passage covers 20 T cell receptor beta chains from one sample sequenced in a study of Ad26.COV2.S vaccination and SARS-CoV-2 variants. Treatment: around 19 received Ad26.COV2.S at low or high dose, single or two shots; 5 received placebo; per-sample allocation not given. Specimen acquisition occurred on day 63 following the initial vaccine or placebo injection. TCRdb keeps only in-frame clones here, not all; method: immunoSEQ multiplex PCR. Among 450,000 to 550,000 clones listed, approximately 90% were seen once. Sequenced material: peripheral blood, taken in a trial of Ad26.COV2.S vaccine versus placebo. The receptors come from a person between 18 and 65 years old who received the Ad26.COV2.S COVID-19 vaccine or a placebo.

This chain joins TRBV19 and TRBJ1-1, with D unclear. The germline V gene encodes CDR1 LNHDA and CDR2 SQIVND (reference sequence). This CDR3 spans 13 amino acids. Trimming cost V 3 bases and J 3 bases, with 8 bases left between them. The CDR3 here is CASSIKGHTEAFF. In DNA form, the CDR3 reads TGTGCCAGTAGTATTAAAGGCCACACTGAAGCTTTCTTT.

The chain uses TRBV11-2 and TRBJ2-7; D gene unclear. The CDR3 runs 14 residues. V was clipped by 2 bases and J by 3 bases, with 11 bases between them. Germline CDR1 is SGHAT and CDR2 is FQNNGV. The CDR3, as DNA: TGTGCCAGCAGCTTAACGACGGTTAACTACGAGCAGTACTTC. It is translated as CASSLTTVNYEQYF.

This chain joins TRBV6-6 and TRBJ2-5; 10 bases align to TRBD1. CDR1 and CDR2 (germline): MNHNY, SVGAGI (reference sequence). The CDR3 consists of 15 residues. With 4 bases clipped from V and 4 bases from J, the junction kept 6 bases outside the gene matches. CDR3 region: CASSWDRGGGETQYF. CDR3 DNA sequence: TGTGCCAGCAGTTGGGACAGGGGCGGAGGAGAGACCCAGTACTTC.

In its sample, this clone was seen a few times. The rearrangement uses TRBV5-1 and TRBJ2-7; D tentatively reads TRBD1 or TRBD2 (5 bases each). In germline, CDR1 is SGHRS, CDR2 YFSETQ. V gave up 4 bases and J gave up 6 bases, with 23 bases separating them. The CDR3 covers 16 residues. DNA for the CDR3: TGCGCCAGCAGCCGGGGCCGAAGCCGGCTACTGGTCGAGCAGTACTTC. Amino acids: CASSRGRSRLLVEQYF.

The chain couples TRBV6-5 to TRBJ1-1; D uncertain. The CDR3 loop spans 15 amino acids. The V gene lost 0 bases and the J gene lost 0 bases, with 8 bases spanning the gap. Germline CDR1 and CDR2: MNHEY and SVGAGI. The CDR3 DNA is TGTGCCAGCAGTTACTCCGGAGGGATGAACACTGAAGCTTTCTTT. Amino acid sequence: CASSYSGGMNTEAFF.

The chain joins TRBV23-1 to TRBJ2-3; 11 nucleotides line up with TRBD2. TRBV23-1 is an ORF; its function is uncertain. The CDR3 runs to 16 residues. V lost 4 bases and J lost 3; bases outside the gene matches: 6. The CDR3 nucleotides are TGCGCCAGCAGTCCCCCGACTAGCGGGGCAACAGATACGCAGTATTTT. Its protein product is CASSPPTSGATDTQYF.

V gene TRBV7-3 combines with J gene TRBJ1-5; D not resolved. V was cut by 1 base and J by 5 bases, with 6 bases left in between. Germline CDR1 and CDR2: SGHTA and FQGTGA. There are 13 residues in the CDR3. As DNA, the CDR3 is TGTGCCAGCAGCTTAAGTCCGGATCAGCCCCAGCATTTT. Residues: CASSLSPDQPQHF.

This sequence joins TRBV15 and TRBJ2-5; D may be TRBD1 (6 bases). From germline, CDR1 is LNHNV and CDR2 YYDKDF (reference sequence). Trimming stripped 0 bases from V and 9 bases from J, with 14 bases between. The CDR3 is made up of 14 amino acids. The CDR3 is CATSREGTPGAQYF. The CDR3, as DNA: TGTGCCACCAGCAGAGAAGGGACACCCGGGGCCCAGTACTTC.

The J gene is TRBJ1-4, the V gene TRBV25-1; D gene ambiguous. Germline loops: CDR1 MGHDK, CDR2 SYGVNS. Trimming shortened V by 5 bases and J by 4 bases, and 14 bases separated the two germline ends. The CDR3 sequence is 15 residues long. The CDR3 nucleotides are TGTGCCAGCAGTTCAACGGCCGATATTAATGAAAAACTGTTTTTT. Translation gives CASSSTADINEKLFF.

This chain uses TRBV19 with TRBJ2-1; TRBD2 agrees at 7 bases. Germline V gene sequence: CDR1 LNHDA, CDR2 SQIVND (reference sequence). Unmatched junction bases numbered 7, after V lost 3 bases and J lost 2 bases. The CDR3 has 16 amino acids. CDR3 sequence: CASSIGGGITYNEQFF. The CDR3 nucleotides read TGTGCCAGTAGTATTGGGGGGGGGATCACCTACAATGAGCAGTTCTTC.

V and J are TRBV7-2 and TRBJ2-5; 8 bases agree with TRBD1. V gave up 6 bases and J gave up 2 bases; unmatched junction bases: 5. Per germline, CDR1 SGHTA and CDR2 FQGNSA. The CDR3 spans 14 residues. Written as DNA, the CDR3 is TGTGCCAGCAGTCAATGGACAGGGCAAGAGACCCAGTACTTC. It specifies CASSQWTGQETQYF.

For this clone: The same CDR3 is also encoded by other DNA sequences in this sample. The chain carries TRBV12-3 or TRBV12-4 and TRBJ2-5; D call uncertain. The germline V and J ends were trimmed by 3 bases and 4 bases, with 3 bases remaining between them. This CDR3 is built from 11 residues. The CDR3 here is CASSFSETQYF. The DNA of the CDR3 is TGTGCCAGCAGTTTCTCAGAGACCCAGTACTTC.

This chain links TRBV5-4 with TRBJ1-2; a weak D match, TRBD1 (5 bases). Trimming left V 0 bases short and J 4 bases short, with 10 bases between. The CDR3 has 14 residues. Germline CDR1 and CDR2: SGHNT and YYREEE (reference sequence). The CDR3 loop is CASSLDRTGYGYTF. DNA for the CDR3: TGTGCCAGCAGCTTGGACAGGACGGGCTATGGCTACACCTTC.

In nucleotides, the CDR3 is TGTGCCATCAGTGAGTCTGCCAACAGGGGGTCCGGGGAGCTGTTTTTT. This translates into CAISESANRGSGELFF. The chain links TRBV10-3 to TRBJ2-2; 8 nucleotides match TRBD1. The CDR3 contains 16 residues. V was clipped by 0 bases and J by 6 bases; unmatched bases: 6. Germline V gene sequence: CDR1 ENHRY, CDR2 SYGVKD.

V is TRBV19 and J is TRBJ2-1, with D unclear. V lost 7 bases and J 0 bases, leaving 10 bases between the germline ends. The V gene's germline CDR1 is LNHDA and CDR2 SQIVND (reference sequence). The CDR3 spans 14 residues. The CDR3 sequence: CASTGFSSYNEQFF. Written as DNA, the CDR3 is TGTGCCAGTACCGGCTTTAGCTCCTACAATGAGCAGTTCTTC.

The genes are TRBV6-2 or TRBV6-3 and TRBJ1-2; TRBD1 matches at 8 bases. The CDR3 extends over 14 amino acids. The V gene's germline CDR1 is MNHEY and CDR2 SVGEGT. Trimming cost V 2 bases and J 4 bases; bases outside gene matches: 3. DNA of the CDR3: TGTGCCAGCAGTTACCTCGACAGGGGCTATGGCTACACCTTC. Protein: CASSYLDRGYGYTF.

This rearrangement joins TRBV6-6 to TRBJ1-2, with D unclear. Trimming removed 6 bases at V and 5 bases at J, with 7 bases between. In germline, CDR1 is MNHNY, CDR2 SVGAGI (reference sequence). CDR3 length: 11 amino acids. As DNA, the CDR3 is TGTGCCAGCAGCAACGGGTATGGCTACACCTTC. It codes for CASSNGYGYTF.

The J gene is TRBJ1-2, the V gene TRBV29-1; 7 bases agree with TRBD1. Germline V gene data show CDR1 as SQVTM and CDR2 as ANQGSEA. The CDR3 length is 13 residues. The V gene end was trimmed by 5 bases and the J gene end by 4 bases; junction bases not matched to a gene: 7. The CDR3 DNA reads TGCAGCGTTCGGGCAGGGGGGTCCTATGGCTACACCTTC. Protein product: CSVRAGGSYGYTF.

DNA of the CDR3: TGTGCCAGCAGCGAGGGACCCACCTTGGGGGCCAACGTCCTGACTTTC. This codes for CASSEGPTLGANVLTF. The chain employs TRBV28 and TRBJ2-6, with D possibly being TRBD1 or TRBD2 (5 bases each). The germline V gene encodes CDR1 MDHEN and CDR2 SYDVKM. The CDR3 is made up of 16 amino acids. The V end lost 6 bases, the J end lost 4 bases, and 16 bases lay between the germline ends.

The V gene is TRBV9, the J gene TRBJ2-1; TRBD1 matches 8 bases. V was clipped by 0 bases and J by 3 bases; unmatched bases: 8. CDR1 is SGDLS, CDR2 YYNGEE, per germline. The length of the CDR3 is 17 residues. The CDR3 loop is CASSVGSGQGYYNEQFF. DNA for the CDR3: TGTGCCAGCAGCGTAGGGTCCGGACAGGGATACTACAATGAGCAGTTCTTC.